The table lists the clone carrying this TCR beta chain with a count of one. This CDR3 comprises 16 residues. The V gene end was trimmed by 1 base and the J gene end by 0 bases; junction bases not matched to a gene: 3. CDR1 is SGHAT and CDR2 is FQNNGV in the germline V gene. Per the study methods: Reference gene primer amplification yielded estimated nucleated cell counts. Assay: immunoSEQ multiplex PCR; the TCRdb copy retains only in-frame clones and omits some. Clonal size and the V and J genes are those of that table, whereas D and trimming came from the DNA. This table holds about 130,000 clones, around 81% found once. The data stem from a study of blood T cell repertoires in COVID-19. In the study overall: COVID-19 samples, acute and convalescent, were from the United States, Italy and Spain.

This chain links TRBV11-2 with TRBJ2-7; 10 bases are shared with TRBD1. The source is a human donor in a cohort sampled during active COVID-19. The sequenced sample was peripheral blood. This chain's CDR3 is CASSLVGQGDSYEQYF. CDR3 in DNA: TGTGCCAGCAGCTTAGTCGGACAGGGGGACTCCTACGAGCAGTACTTC.